The 10 T cell receptor beta chains given below trace back to one sample, sequenced in a study of CD8 T cells in ankylosing spondylitis (dated by TCRdb to the late 2010s). The library came from 5' RACE. The sequencing machine was an Illumina HiSeq 2500. Starting from the raw public reads, TCRdb applied fastp trimming at Q25, assembled clones with MiXCR and retained in-frame beta chains. For every CDR3 protein sequence, its rows merge into one entry that carries the most common genes and DNA. The sample records 200,000 to 300,000 distinct CDR3 sequences, roughly 8.6% of which are singletons. The biggest ten clones account for nearly 7% of the sample. The specimen sequenced was blood, either unsorted or a sorted T cell fraction (not recorded which). All receptors come from a male donor with ankylosing spondylitis or in good health (not recorded which).

This clonotype was counted at least ten times. This chain links TRBV12-3 or TRBV12-4 with TRBJ1-1; D might be TRBD1 (5 bases). The CDR3 covers 14 residues. Trimming removed 2 bases at V and 5 bases at J, with 12 bases between. CDR3 in DNA: TGTGCCAGCAGTTTAAGTGGGGCGCGGACTGAAGCTTTCTTT. Protein: CASSLSGARTEAFF.

This clonotype was recorded many times. The chain combines TRBV7-9 with TRBJ2-7; 12 positions agree with TRBD1. This CDR3 is built from 14 residues. J gave up 5 bases and V 4 bases, and 3 bases lay outside the gene matches. Germline CDR1 is SEHNR and CDR2 is FQNEAQ (reference sequence). The CDR3 sequence is CASSWGQGADEQYF. CDR3 in DNA: TGTGCCAGCAGCTGGGGACAGGGGGCAGACGAGCAGTACTTC.

In this sample, this clonotype turned up many times. The rearrangement uses TRBV5-1 and TRBJ2-1; 11 nucleotides line up with TRBD2. Trimming removed 4 bases from V and 0 bases from J; junction bases left unmatched: 6. The CDR3 is 17 amino acids. In germline, CDR1 is SGHRS, CDR2 YFSETQ. CDR3 in DNA: TGCGCCAGCAGCAAAAGGACTAGCGGGTACTCCTACAATGAGCAGTTCTTC. It translates to CASSKRTSGYSYNEQFF.

This clonotype has at least ten counts. This chain connects TRBV20-1 to TRBJ2-1; 7 nucleotides match TRBD1. The germline CDR1 and CDR2 sequences are DFQATT and SNEGSKA (reference sequence). The J segment lost 4 bases and the V segment lost 0 bases, leaving 6 bases of the junction unmatched. The CDR3 spans 15 residues. In nucleotides, the CDR3 is TGCAGTGCTAGAGATAGGGGACAGCCTTACAATGAGCAGTTCTTC. Amino acids: CSARDRGQPYNEQFF.

This clonotype was seen at least ten times. In nucleotides, the CDR3 is TGTGCCACCAGTGGGGGACAGGGGTCCTACAATGAGCAGTTCTTC. As protein: CATSGGQGSYNEQFF. J is TRBJ2-1 and V is TRBV24-1; 10 nucleotides align to TRBD1. The CDR3 runs 15 residues. Unmatched junction bases numbered 1, after V lost 5 bases and J lost 1 base. CDR1 and CDR2 from the germline V gene are KGHDR and SFDVKD.

This clonotype was seen a handful of times. The chain combines TRBV3-1 with TRBJ1-1, with 9 bases lining up with TRBD1. The germline CDR1 and CDR2 sequences are LGHDT and YNNKEL (reference sequence). The CDR3 is 15 amino acids. With V trimmed by 3 bases and J by 6 bases, 8 bases remained unmatched. CDR3 in amino acids: CASSHWRTGVPEAFF. CDR3 sequence (DNA): TGTGCCAGCAGCCACTGGAGGACAGGGGTGCCTGAAGCTTTCTTT.

This clonotype was seen ten or more times. The CDR3 region is CASSLAWDWEEKLFF. As DNA, the CDR3 is TGTGCCAGCAGCTTAGCGTGGGACTGGGAGGAAAAACTGTTTTTT. V usage is TRBV7-8 and J usage is TRBJ1-4, with a tentative D call TRBD1 (5 bases). The CDR3 is 15 residues long. The germline V gene encodes CDR1 SGHVS and CDR2 FQNEAQ. V was clipped by 0 bases and J by 8 bases, with 13 bases between them.

This clonotype was recorded many times. This sequence joins TRBV10-2 and TRBJ1-4; no clear D. Germline CDR1 reads WSHSY; CDR2 reads SAAADI. This CDR3 is 14 amino acids long. Trimming pared 0 bases from V and 12 bases from J, leaving 14 bases between. CDR3 DNA: TGCGCCAGCAGTGAGTCAGGGCTGCTCGGGGAACTGTTTTTT. Translated, it gives CASSESGLLGELFF.

This clonotype was counted many times. This chain links TRBV7-9 with TRBJ2-1, with a tentative D call TRBD2 (7 bases). Trimming cost V 1 base and J 5 bases, with 12 bases left between them. Per germline, CDR1 SEHNR and CDR2 FQNEAQ (reference sequence). The CDR3 sequence is 15 residues long. The DNA for the CDR3 is TGTGCCAGCAGCTTAGGTAGGGGGGGTCACAATGAGCAGTTCTTC. It codes for CASSLGRGGHNEQFF.

In its sample, this clonotype was seen many times. This chain uses TRBV3-1 with TRBJ2-1; 10 bases map to TRBD2. The CDR3 is made up of 16 amino acids. Germline V gene data show CDR1 as LGHDT and CDR2 as YNNKEL (reference sequence). V was pared by 4 bases and J by 4 bases, with 7 bases of the junction left unmatched. CDR3 loop: CASSLGAGGLYNEQFF. CDR3 nucleotides: TGTGCCAGCAGCCTCGGAGCGGGAGGGCTTTACAATGAGCAGTTCTTC.